Listed below are T cell receptor beta chains from one sample, sequenced in a study of blood T cells in healthy people across ages. One entry per CDR3 protein, called by TCRdb with MiXCR from the 5' RACE reads. The data contain over 550,000 distinct CDR3 sequences, around 31% of them singletons. The sequenced sample consisted of blood. All receptors derive from a woman of 80 years or more in good health. Both conserved end residues are part of each CDR3. D genes are given only for firm matches. Not all rows give a size; the values are once, few, many and, for expanded clones, a class.

j_call clone_size v_call d_call cdr3_nt cdr3_aa
TRBJ1-1 NA TRBV27 NA TGTGCCAGCAGTTTCGGGGGGTTCACTGAAGCTTTCTTT CASSFGGFTEAFF
TRBJ2-2 many TRBV5-6 NA TGTGCCAGCAGCGGTGAGGGGGGACACCCCACCGGGGAGCTGTTTTTT CASSGEGGHPTGELFF
TRBJ2-7 NA TRBV20-1 TRBD2 TGCAGTGCTGACAATCCGGGACTAGCGGCCTACAATGAGCAGTACTTC CSADNPGLAAYNEQYF
TRBJ1-5 NA TRBV27 TRBD1 TGTGCCAGCAGTTTCTCTGGGACAGACAATCAGCCCCAGCATTTT CASSFSGTDNQPQHF
TRBJ2-7 NA TRBV6-6 TRBD2 TGTGCCAGCACCCATGGGGGGGAAGACGAGCAGTACTTC CASTHGGEDEQYF
TRBJ1-6 many TRBV6-6 TRBD1 TGTGCCAGCAGGAACTTCGGACAGGCCCTAGATAATTCACCCCTCCACTTT CASRNFGQALDNSPLHF
TRBJ2-7 many TRBV20-1 TRBD1 TGCAGTGCTCCCGGACAGGGTTTATACGAGCAGTACTTC CSAPGQGLYEQYF
TRBJ2-1 many TRBV6-6 TRBD1 TGTGCCAGCGGACAGGGACGCTACAATGAGCAGTTCTTC CASGQGRYNEQFF
TRBJ1-4 many TRBV4-2 NA TGTGCCAGCAGCCAAGCGGGATCAAACAGTCGTGAAAAACTGTTTTTT CASSQAGSNSREKLFF
TRBJ2-3 NA TRBV18 TRBD1 TGTGCCAGCTCACCCCGACAGGGGGCATATGATACGCAGTATTTT CASSPRQGAYDTQYF
TRBJ2-1 many TRBV10-3 TRBD1 TGTGCCATCGGGGGACAGGGGTACAATGAGCAGTTCTTC CAIGGQGYNEQFF
TRBJ2-3 NA TRBV5-1 NA TGCGCCAGCAGCTTGAAAGGACCGTCTTTGCTGGGCTCTAGCACAGATACGCAGTATTTT CASSLKGPSLLGSSTDTQYF
TRBJ1-1 NA TRBV29-1 NA TGCAGCGTCGACACAGGAACGAACACTGAAGCTTTCTTT CSVDTGTNTEAFF
TRBJ2-3 NA TRBV5-1 TRBD2 TGCGCCAGCATGAGAGCAAGCGGGGATGTAGATACGCAGTATTTT CASMRASGDVDTQYF
TRBJ2-3 many TRBV6-1 NA TGTGCCAGCAGTGAAGAGTGGTACAAAACAGATACGCAGTATTTT CASSEEWYKTDTQYF
TRBJ1-5 few TRBV28 NA TGTGCCAGCAGCCTCGGGGTATGGCAGCCCCAGCATTTT CASSLGVWQPQHF
TRBJ1-2 NA TRBV5-1 NA TGCGCCGGCAGTATGGCAAGTACCTATGGCTACACCTTC CAGSMASTYGYTF
TRBJ2-5 NA TRBV7-2 TRBD1 TGTGCCAGCAGCTTTGACAGGGGCTTTCAGCAGTACTTC CASSFDRGFQQYF
TRBJ2-5 NA TRBV20-1 NA TGCAGTGCTAGAGGCTCCTTGACCCAGTACTTC CSARGSLTQYF
TRBJ2-1 many TRBV7-6 TRBD2 TGTGCCAGCAGCTCCCGAATTAGCGGGGGACCTTCGAATGAGCAGTTCTTC CASSSRISGGPSNEQFF
TRBJ2-1 many TRBV7-3 NA TGTGCCAGCAGCTCAAACACTAGAAATGAGCAGTTCTTC CASSSNTRNEQFF
TRBJ1-2 many TRBV7-9 TRBD1 TGTGCCAGCAGCGAGCGACAGGGGATCTATGGCTACACCTTC CASSERQGIYGYTF
TRBJ2-3 NA TRBV9 NA TGTGCCAGCAGCCGAATTCCTAGGATCACAGATACGCAGTATTTT CASSRIPRITDTQYF
TRBJ2-5 many TRBV6-1 NA TGTGCCAGCGACGCAAGGACAGTACTCCAAGAGACCCAGTACTTC CASDARTVLQETQYF
TRBJ2-1 many TRBV5-1 NA TGCGCCAGCAGCTTGGGAGGGGGGGCTGCCAATGAGCAGTTCTTC CASSLGGGAANEQFF
TRBJ2-3 many TRBV4-1 NA TGCGCCAGCAGCCAAACTCCGACCGGGACCACCACAGATACGCAGTATTTT CASSQTPTGTTTDTQYF
TRBJ2-2 many TRBV12-3/TRBV12-4 NA TGTGCCAGCGGGGACATCGGGGAGCTGTTTTTT CASGDIGELFF